Listed here are 9 T cell receptor beta chains from one sample, sequenced in a study of EBV T-cell therapy then PD-1 blockade in nasopharyngeal carcinoma. Produced via immunoSEQ multiplex PCR; TCRdb's table is partial and in-frame only. Of 20,000 to 25,000 clones listed, 82% are singletons. Treatment meaning: AdE1-LMPpoly-expanded autologous EBV-specific T-cell therapy followed by anti-PD-1 nivolumab. The antigens these receptors bind are not known. The sample consisted of CD8+ T cells from blood, taken at day -245 from a patient whose treatment included autologous EBV-specific T cells and nivolumab. The receptors derive from a man aged 40-49 years with nasopharyngeal carcinoma.

The chain carries TRBV6-5 and TRBJ1-5; D gene unclear. CDR3 length equals 14 residues. Germline-derived CDR1 and CDR2 are MNHEY and SVGAGI. The V gene lost 5 bases and the J gene lost 3 bases, with 11 bases spanning the gap. CDR3 sequence: CASSIWLINQPQHF. The CDR3 DNA follows: TGTGCCAGCAGTATCTGGTTAATCAATCAGCCCCAGCATTTT.

The V gene is TRBV28, the J gene TRBJ1-2, with TRBD1 matching 8 bases. The V gene's germline CDR1 is MDHEN and CDR2 SYDVKM. CDR3 length: 19 amino acids. V shed 2 bases, J shed 4 bases, and the junction held 18 bases outside the gene matches. This CDR3 reads CASSLMAPWTGNSRYGYTF. The CDR3 region has the DNA TGTGCCAGCAGTTTAATGGCCCCTTGGACAGGGAATAGTCGCTATGGCTACACCTTC.

The rearrangement uses TRBV5-1 and TRBJ2-1; D may be TRBD1 (6 bases). Germline values: CDR1 SGHRS, CDR2 YFSETQ. V lost 0 bases, J lost 7 bases, and 14 bases lay in between. CDR3 length: 15 residues. The CDR3 here is CASSLEGGFGNEQFF. In DNA form, the CDR3 reads TGCGCCAGCAGCTTGGAAGGGGGTTTCGGAAATGAGCAGTTCTTC.

This clone was detected once. J is TRBJ2-3 and V is TRBV11-3, with 8 bases fitting TRBD1. V lost 4 bases, J lost 5 bases, and 14 bases stayed unmatched. CDR3 length: 17 residues. Germline CDR1 is SGHNT and CDR2 is YENEEA. The CDR3 nucleotides read TGTGCCAGCAGCTCCCCGGAGGGTCAGGGGGCAATAGATACGCAGTATTTT. It specifies CASSSPEGQGAIDTQYF.

This clone was found a few times. The gene calls are TRBV14 and TRBJ2-7; D tentatively fits TRBD1 or TRBD2 (5 bases each). CDR3 length equals 15 residues. Germline-derived CDR1 and CDR2 are SGHDN and FVKESK. The ends were cut back, 2 bases at V and 6 bases at J, with 17 bases in the middle. The CDR3 region has the DNA TGTGCCAGCAGCCAATTAGGGATAGGGACCTCCGAGCAGTACTTC. Protein product: CASSQLGIGTSEQYF.

The chain recombines TRBV7-9 with TRBJ1-5; 8 bases agree with TRBD1. Germline CDR1 SEHNR, CDR2 FQNEAQ (reference sequence). This CDR3 is 15 amino acids long. With V trimmed by 5 bases and J by 3 bases, 6 bases remained unmatched. Here the CDR3 reads CASSPPGQDNQPQHF. The CDR3, as DNA: TGTGCCAGCAGCCCACCGGGACAGGACAATCAGCCCCAGCATTTT.

V usage is TRBV6-4 and J usage is TRBJ1-1; unclear D gene. V gave up 3 bases and J gave up 1 base, with 6 bases separating them. The germline gives CDR1 MRHNA, CDR2 SNTAGT. The length of the CDR3 is 13 residues. The CDR3 bases are TGTGCCAGCAGTGAGACGGAGAACACTGAAGCTTTCTTT. Its protein is CASSETENTEAFF.

The V call is TRBV27, the J call TRBJ2-2, with D maybe TRBD1 (6 bases). Looked up from germline, CDR1 is MNHEY and CDR2 is SMNVEV (reference sequence). This CDR3 has 15 amino acids. The V gene lost 3 bases and the J gene lost 7 bases, with 15 bases spanning the gap. The CDR3 coding sequence is TGTGCCAGCAGTTTCCTCACAGGGCCCGTCGGGGAGCTGTTTTTT. Translating gives CASSFLTGPVGELFF.

The chain has TRBV6-5 and TRBJ1-5; 10 bases line up with TRBD1. The CDR3 has 14 amino acids. Per the germline V gene, CDR1 is MNHEY and CDR2 is SVGAGI. The V gene end was trimmed by 5 bases and the J gene end by 5 bases; junction bases not matched to a gene: 3. CDR3 region: CASSHGTGDQPQHF. CDR3 nucleotide sequence: TGTGCCAGCAGTCACGGGACAGGGGATCAGCCCCAGCATTTT.